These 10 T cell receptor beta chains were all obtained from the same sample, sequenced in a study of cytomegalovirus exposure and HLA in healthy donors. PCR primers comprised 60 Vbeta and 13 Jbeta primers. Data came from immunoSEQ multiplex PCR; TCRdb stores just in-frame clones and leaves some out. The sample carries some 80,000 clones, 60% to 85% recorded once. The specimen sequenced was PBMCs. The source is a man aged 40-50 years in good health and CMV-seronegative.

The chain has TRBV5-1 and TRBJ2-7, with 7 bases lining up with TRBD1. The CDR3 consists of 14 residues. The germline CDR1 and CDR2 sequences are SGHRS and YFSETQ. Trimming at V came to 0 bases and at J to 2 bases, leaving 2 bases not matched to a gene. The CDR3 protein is CASSLEGQTYEQYF. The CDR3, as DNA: TGCGCCAGCAGCTTGGAGGGACAGACCTACGAGCAGTACTTC.

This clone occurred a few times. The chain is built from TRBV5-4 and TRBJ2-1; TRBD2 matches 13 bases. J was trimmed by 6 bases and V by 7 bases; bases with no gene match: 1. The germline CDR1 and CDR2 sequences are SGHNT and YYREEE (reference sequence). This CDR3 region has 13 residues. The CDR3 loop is CASGLAGANEQFF. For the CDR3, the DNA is TGTGCCAGCGGACTAGCGGGAGCCAATGAGCAGTTCTTC.

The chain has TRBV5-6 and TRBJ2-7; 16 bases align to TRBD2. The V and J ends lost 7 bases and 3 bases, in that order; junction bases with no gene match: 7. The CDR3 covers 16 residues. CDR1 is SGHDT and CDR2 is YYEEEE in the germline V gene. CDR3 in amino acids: CASGGLAGGFDYEQYF. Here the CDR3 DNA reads TGTGCCAGCGGGGGACTAGCGGGAGGGTTCGACTACGAGCAGTACTTC.

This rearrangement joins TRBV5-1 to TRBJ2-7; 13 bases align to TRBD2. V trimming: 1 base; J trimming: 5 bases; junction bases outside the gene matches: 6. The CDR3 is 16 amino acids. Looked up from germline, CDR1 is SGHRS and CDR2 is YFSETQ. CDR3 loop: CASSLTTSGRAHEQYF. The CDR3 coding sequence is TGCGCCAGCAGCTTGACCACTAGCGGGAGGGCCCACGAGCAGTACTTC.

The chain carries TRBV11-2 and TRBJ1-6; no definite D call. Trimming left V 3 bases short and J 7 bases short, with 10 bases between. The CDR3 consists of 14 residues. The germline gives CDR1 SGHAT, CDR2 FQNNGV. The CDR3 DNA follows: TGTGCCAGCAGCTTGGTCTCGGGGAATTCACCCCTCCACTTT. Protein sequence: CASSLVSGNSPLHF.

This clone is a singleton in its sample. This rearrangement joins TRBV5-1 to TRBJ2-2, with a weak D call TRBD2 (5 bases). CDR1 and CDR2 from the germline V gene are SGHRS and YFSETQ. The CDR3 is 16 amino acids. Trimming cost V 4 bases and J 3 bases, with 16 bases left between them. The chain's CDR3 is CASSQHGSRDTGELFF. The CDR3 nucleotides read TGCGCCAGCAGCCAACATGGGTCGAGGGACACCGGGGAGCTGTTTTTT.

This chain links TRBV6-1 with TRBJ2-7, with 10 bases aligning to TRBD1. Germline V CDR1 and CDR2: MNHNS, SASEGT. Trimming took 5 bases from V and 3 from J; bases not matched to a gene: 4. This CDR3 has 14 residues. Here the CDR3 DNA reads TGTGCCAGCAGTTCCGGGACAGGGGTCTACGAGCAGTACTTC. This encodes CASSSGTGVYEQYF.

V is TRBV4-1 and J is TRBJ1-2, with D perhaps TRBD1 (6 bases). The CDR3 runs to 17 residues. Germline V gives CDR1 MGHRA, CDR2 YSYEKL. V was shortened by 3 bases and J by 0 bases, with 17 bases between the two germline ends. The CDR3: CASSQVQGVGANYGYTF. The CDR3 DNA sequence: TGCGCCAGCAGCCAGGTACAGGGTGTTGGAGCTAACTATGGCTACACCTTC.

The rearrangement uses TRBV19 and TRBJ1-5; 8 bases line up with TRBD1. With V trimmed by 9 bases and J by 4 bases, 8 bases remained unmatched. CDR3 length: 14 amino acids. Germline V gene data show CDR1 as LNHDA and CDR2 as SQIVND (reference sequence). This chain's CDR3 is CASTDRGGNQPQHF. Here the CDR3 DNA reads TGTGCCAGCACCGACAGGGGAGGAAATCAGCCCCAGCATTTT.

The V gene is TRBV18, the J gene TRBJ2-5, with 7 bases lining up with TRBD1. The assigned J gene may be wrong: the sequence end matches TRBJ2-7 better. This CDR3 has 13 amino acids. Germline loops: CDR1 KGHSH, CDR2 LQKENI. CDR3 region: CASSPGQNYEQYF. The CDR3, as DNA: TGTGCCAGCTCACCGGGACAGAACTACGAGCAGTACTTC.